This TCR beta chain emerged from a study of blood T cell repertoires in COVID-19. On the study more broadly: Specimens from acute and convalescent COVID-19 originated in the United States, Italy and Spain. T cells, B-cell-depleted T cells, or PBMCs provided the cDNA or gDNA that served as material.

As handled by the study authors: Quantification of nucleated cells was approximated via reference gene primer amplification. Sequencing used immunoSEQ multiplex PCR; TCRdb keeps in-frame clones, though not all of them. V and J calls plus clone size are reproduced from that table; the DNA served to infer D and trimming. The sample contains about 240,000 clones, more than 75% of which appear only once. In germline, CDR1 is LGHDT, CDR2 YNNKEL (reference sequence). V was pared by 0 bases and J by 5 bases, with 8 bases between. The CDR3 runs to 14 residues. The TCR comes from a woman in her fifties or sixties with active or convalescent COVID-19. Sequencing was performed on peripheral blood. The rearrangement uses TRBV3-1 (or the pseudogene TRBV3-2) and TRBJ1-5; no clear D gene. DNA for the CDR3: TGTGCCAGCAGCCAAGATTACAGTGATCAGCCCCAGCATTTT. Its protein product is CASSQDYSDQPQHF.